This record concerns one T cell receptor beta chain sequence. This clonotype was seen a handful of times. Its recognized antigen is unknown. No base quality values were provided; no much bigger clone lies one nucleotide off. The time point label corresponds to: pre-sensitization, week 0. The treatment or condition label on this specimen signifies: therapeutic diphenylcyclopropenone sensitization with weekly scalp DPC. At each patch-test visit, blood was drawn before the patch test was applied. Patients were considered eligible if aged 18 to 70, diagnosed with alopecia and deemed suitable for DPC therapy, and patients were excluded if pregnant. Total RNA was extracted from unfractionated whole blood that had been collected in Tempus Blood RNA tubes. V is clipped by 8 bases and J by 0 bases, and the sequence between their germline boundaries is 6 bases long. CDR1 and CDR2 were assigned from the germline V gene as SGHTA and FQGNSA. Counted from cysteine to phenylalanine, this CDR3 has 12 amino acids. CDR3 DNA is the only sequence kept; it has 36 bases, read in frame from the first base.

The data are from a study of human T cells and chemical hapten exposure (dated by TCRdb to the early 2020s). Regarding the research as a whole: For sensitization, 2% DPC in acetone was applied to a roughly 2 cm by roughly 2 cm area of upper inner arm skin. Patch testing on the upper back used Finn chambers containing 0.01% DPC, with scoring done after 6 days according to International Contact Dermatitis Research Group standards. In alopecia patients, the study followed how the peripheral blood TCR repertoire changed in vivo over primary and secondary sensitization to diphenylcyclopropenone (DPC), a hapten. Weekly therapeutic DPC doses were additionally applied to the scalp of patients throughout the roughly 23-week study period. The mostly female patient cohort included alopecia areata with under or over 50% scalp involvement, alopecia totalis and alopecia universalis. Libraries were pooled for sequencing, and variation in per-sample TCR yields was attributed mainly to small differences in library volumes within the pool. Blood was sampled from patients pre-sensitization (week 0) and at 2, 6 and about 24 weeks after DPC sensitization. Blood for TCR sequencing was provided by twenty-nine alopecia patients at one to four time points (pre-sensitization, 2, 6 and 24 weeks). Study-level results and caveats: DPC sensitization did not change the number of TCRs with a frequency above 1 in 1000, and there was no evidence of changes in global repertoire structure. Expanded TCRs formed significantly more large CDR3 similarity clusters than pre-sensitization or healthy control sets, consistent with antigen-driven responses. All patients had alopecia, a presumed autoimmune disease, so their immune response might differ from that of healthy individuals. Patch test score correlated positively with the number of PT1 expanded TCRs, reaching significance at thresholds 8, 16 and 32 but not at 4. After repeated subsampling, the strength of the expansion versus patch-test correlation and the threshold at which it became significant changed.

The library came from RACE. Instrument used: NextSeq 500. During library preparation, unique molecular identifiers were attached to individual cDNA molecules so that TCRs could be counted in a quantitative, reproducible way. Each blood RNA sample was used to sequence both TCR alpha and TCR beta chains. As for the authors' bioinformatics: A median of around 100,000 TCRs per sample was observed, with a range of 23,224 to 690,600. V, J and CDR3 annotation of the TCR reads was carried out using the Decombinator software suite. To make PS versus PT1 abundance plots, every sample was subsampled to the same number of TCRs (28,000). Expanded TCRs were defined as absent before sensitization and observed at least eight times at the 2-week time point. TCRdb's own reprocessing of the public reads used fastp at Q25 and MiXCR and kept productive beta chains. Rows with one shared CDR3 protein collapse into an entry with the most common genes and DNA. The V and J calls were not made by the authors but by TCRdb's processing. This sample gives about 380,000 distinct CDR3 sequences in total; 5% to 6.5% of them show up just once. 2.5% to 3% of the sample is held by the ten biggest clonotypes.

The chain joins TRBV7-2 to TRBJ2-3, with a weak D call of TRBD1 (6 bases match). This clonotype was sampled from a woman aged 50 to 60 with alopecia areata. Some clones in this sample may be carry-over from other donors' samples. Sequencing used whole blood, obtained in connection with sensitization to the hapten diphenylcyclopropenone (DPC). The base sequence is TGTGCCAGCGGGGGCAGCACAGATACGCAGTATTTT. This gives the protein CASGGSTDTQYF.